This T cell receptor delta chain was sequenced for a study of Vδ1+ human thymocytes. Study observations and caveats: Highly polyclonal TRG and TRD repertoires with Gaussian CDR3 length distributions appeared in thymus.

As concerns this clone: Antigen: not known.

Extracted RNA was reverse transcribed into cDNA. CDR3 amplicons came from multiplex PCR with pooled V-gene forward and constant-region reverse primers. TCRdb made new clone calls on the multiplex PCR reads using CATT. The sample includes under 80,000 delta-chain clones, about 38% of them seen just once. The CDR3 sequence is 24 residues long. Germline V gene data show CDR1 as TSWWSYY and CDR2 as QGS. The V gene end was trimmed by 3 bases and the J gene end by 3 bases; junction bases not matched to a gene: 28. Thymocytes were sorted as CD3+ TCRVdelta1+ TCRVdelta2- after alphabeta T cell depletion. The rearrangement joins TRDV1 to TRDJ1; 13 nucleotides line up with TRDD3. Sequenced material: Vdelta1+ gamma-delta thymocytes from the thymus. The subset denotes: FACS-sorted CD3+ TCRalphabeta- TCRVdelta1+ TCRVdelta2- thymocytes. This TCR derives from a boy under two years old who had congenital heart surgery. CDR3 sequence reads: CALGDGRAFLRPCTGGYGADKLIF. The CDR3 bases are TGTGCTCTTGGGGACGGTAGGGCCTTCCTACGACCATGTACTGGGGGATACGGGGCCGATAAACTCATCTTT.